This T cell receptor beta chain emerged from a study of blood T cell repertoires in COVID-19. Germline lookup yields CDR1 SGHTA and CDR2 FQGTGA. V was clipped by 4 bases and J by 6 bases; unmatched bases: 5. The CDR3 has 15 residues. Original processing notes: Reference gene primers were amplified, and this amplification served to estimate nucleated cell counts. Profiled with immunoSEQ multiplex PCR; TCRdb holds only in-frame clones, not every one. V and J calls and clone size are copied from that table; D and trimming were computed from the DNA. The sample contains approximately 54,000 clones, roughly 79% of which appear only once.

The chain links TRBV7-3 to TRBJ2-1, with TRBD1 matching 11 bases. Sequenced material: peripheral blood. This sequence originates from a woman between 55 and 75 years old with acute or convalescent COVID-19. The CDR3 is CASSWTGGESNEQFF. CDR3 nucleotide sequence: TGTGCCAGCAGCTGGACAGGGGGCGAAAGCAATGAGCAGTTCTTC.